The 2 T cell receptor beta chains listed next were all sequenced from one sample in a study of T-cell reconstitution after alpha-beta-depleted transplantation in children. Preparation of the TCRbeta library used unique molecular identifiers. TCRdb reprocessed the PCR reads with MiXCR, giving one entry per CDR3 protein. The profile shows roughly 500,000 distinct CDR3 sequences, approximately 16% of them singletons. Specimen: PBMCs from the stem cell graft donor, collected from the stem cell graft. The receptors originated from a human donor who donated a stem cell graft to a child with acute lymphoblastic leukemia.

This clonotype has only a few counts. The chain carries TRBV20-1 and TRBJ2-1, with a weak D call TRBD1 (6 bases). The germline gives CDR1 DFQATT, CDR2 SNEGSKA (reference sequence). The CDR3 consists of 13 residues. Deletions cut 6 bases from V and 4 bases from J, with 13 bases between. The CDR3 nucleotides are TGCAGTGCAAACCGACAGGAATACAATGAGCAGTTCTTC. It specifies CSANRQEYNEQFF.

The chain has TRBV6-1 and TRBJ1-5, with a tentative D call TRBD1 (6 bases). From germline, CDR1 is MNHNS and CDR2 SASEGT. V was pared by 3 bases and J by 4 bases, with 16 bases between. This CDR3 spans 16 amino acids. The CDR3 loop reads CASSDYNRDMNQPQHF. Here the CDR3 DNA reads TGTGCCAGCAGTGATTATAACCGGGACATGAATCAGCCCCAGCATTTT.